Many counts were recorded for the clone carrying this TCR beta chain. This sample stems from a study of T cells in Graves' hyperthyroidism and ophthalmopathy. Study in general: Any treatment followed the collection of peripheral blood at initial diagnosis.

From RNA transcripts, TCR beta CDR3 regions were amplified. Initially, a first-round RT-PCR of the TCR CDR3 employed the HTBI primer set. TCRdb reprocessed the multiplex PCR reads via MiXCR and lists one record per CDR3 protein. The sample shows around 420,000 distinct CDR3 sequences, around 13% of them seen only once. These patients, aged 18 to 65, had recently diagnosed hyperthyroidism lasting under 2 months. PBMCs were sourced from roughly 9.7 ml fresh peripheral blood. The sample consisted of blood. This TCR came from a woman between 18 and 30 years old with Graves' hyperthyroidism.

CDR3 sequence reads: CASSGTGEGYEQYF. The CDR3 nucleotides read TGTGCCAGTAGTGGGACAGGGGAAGGCTACGAGCAGTACTTC. The chain employs TRBV19 and TRBJ2-7; TRBD1 matches at 10 bases. CDR1 and CDR2 (germline): LNHDA, SQIVND (reference sequence). Losses at the gene ends were 5 bases for V and 3 bases for J; bases not matched to a gene: 4. There are 14 residues in the CDR3.